This T cell receptor (beta chain) was identified during a study of cytomegalovirus exposure and HLA in healthy donors. Study-level points and caveats: Reports credit the classifier with highly specific, highly sensitive diagnosis of cytomegalovirus status.

Here immunoSEQ multiplex PCR was the method, and the copy in TCRdb shows in-frame clones only, minus some. The table lists roughly 230,000 clones, about nine tenths of them singletons, with approximately 3.1% in the top ten. The donors were members of the validation cohort comprising some 120 subjects, separate from the roughly 670-subject first cohort. This CDR3 region has 13 residues. Germline CDR1 and CDR2: MNHEY and SVGAGI. V gave up 4 bases and J gave up 3 bases, with 9 bases separating them. As regards this clone: As yet, its antigen is unknown.

The source is a woman under 40 in good health and CMV-seronegative. The J gene is TRBJ1-1, the V gene TRBV6-5; D is undetermined. Sequenced material: PBMCs. The CDR3 DNA reads TGTGCCAGCAGTTCTTCAGGATACACTGAAGCTTTCTTT. As protein: CASSSSGYTEAFF.